This T cell receptor beta chain originates from a study of T cells in Graves' hyperthyroidism and ophthalmopathy. Each ophthalmopathy patient scored at least 3 on the Clinical Activity Score and at least 4 on NOSPECS grade, with duration under 3 months. Extraction of PBMCs used 8.5 to 10 ml of fresh peripheral blood. In this sample, this clonotype turned up many times. TCR beta CDR3 regions were amplified from RNA transcripts. The TCR CDR3 was amplified in a first-round RT-PCR using the HTBI primer set. One entry per CDR3 protein results from TCRdb running MiXCR on the multiplex PCR reads. Here the sample spans 550,000 to 600,000 distinct CDR3 sequences, 11% to 15% being singletons. V shed 5 bases, J shed 8 bases, and the junction held 15 bases outside the gene matches. Germline CDR1 SQVTM, CDR2 ANQGSEA. The CDR3 covers 15 residues.

The source is a young woman with Graves' ophthalmopathy. The sequenced material came from blood. V gene TRBV29-1 combines with J gene TRBJ2-1; 7 nucleotides align to TRBD1. CDR3 nucleotide sequence: TGCAGCGTTCACAGGGGAATATGGTCCTGGGATGAGCAGTTCTTC. Protein: CSVHRGIWSWDEQFF.